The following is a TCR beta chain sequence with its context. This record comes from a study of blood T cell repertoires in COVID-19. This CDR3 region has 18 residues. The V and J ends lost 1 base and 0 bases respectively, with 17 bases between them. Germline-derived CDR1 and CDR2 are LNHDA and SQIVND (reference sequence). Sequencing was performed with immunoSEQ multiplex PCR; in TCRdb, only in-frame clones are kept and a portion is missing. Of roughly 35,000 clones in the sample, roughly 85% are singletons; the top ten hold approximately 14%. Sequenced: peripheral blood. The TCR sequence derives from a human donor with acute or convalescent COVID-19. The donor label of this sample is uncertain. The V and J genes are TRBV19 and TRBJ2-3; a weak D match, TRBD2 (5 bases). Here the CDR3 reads CASSIGEGGGFSTDTQYF. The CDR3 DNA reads TGTGCCAGTAGTATAGGTGAGGGCGGAGGATTTAGCACAGATACGCAGTATTTT.